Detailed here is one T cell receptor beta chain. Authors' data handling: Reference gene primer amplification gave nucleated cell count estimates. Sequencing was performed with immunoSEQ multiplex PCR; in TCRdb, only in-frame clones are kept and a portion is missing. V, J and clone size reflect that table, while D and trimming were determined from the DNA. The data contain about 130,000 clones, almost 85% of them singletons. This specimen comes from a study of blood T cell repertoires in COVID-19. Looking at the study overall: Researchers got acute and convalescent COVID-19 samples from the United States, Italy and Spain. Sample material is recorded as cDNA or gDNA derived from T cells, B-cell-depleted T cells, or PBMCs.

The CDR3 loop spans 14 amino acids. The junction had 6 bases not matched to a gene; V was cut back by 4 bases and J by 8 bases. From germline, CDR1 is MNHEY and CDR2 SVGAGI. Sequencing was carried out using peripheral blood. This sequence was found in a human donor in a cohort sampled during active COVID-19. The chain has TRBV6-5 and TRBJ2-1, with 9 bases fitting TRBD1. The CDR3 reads CASSWTGELYEQFF. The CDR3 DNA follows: TGTGCCAGCAGTTGGACAGGGGAGCTGTATGAGCAGTTCTTC.